This entry lists 3 T cell receptor beta chains sequenced from one sample in a study of blood T cell repertoires in COVID-19. Profiling relied on immunoSEQ multiplex PCR, and the TCRdb table lists in-frame clones only, not all of them. The sample has roughly 290,000 clones; roughly 91% are singletons. Material: peripheral blood. These receptors all come from a man aged 25-40 years with acute or convalescent COVID-19.

The chain uses TRBV6-2 or TRBV6-3 and TRBJ2-5; the D is unclear. V shed 3 bases and J shed 6 bases, with 14 bases lying between them. Per germline, CDR1 MNHEY and CDR2 SVGEGT. The CDR3 totals 14 residues. The DNA of the CDR3 is TGTGCCAGCAGTTATTCCCCCCCTCGTCAGACCCAGTACTTC. Protein product: CASSYSPPRQTQYF.

The V gene is TRBV4-2, the J gene TRBJ1-6; 9 bases align to TRBD1. CDR1 is LGHNA and CDR2 is YNFKEQ in the germline V gene. The CDR3 consists of 17 residues. Losses at the gene ends were 4 bases for V and 7 bases for J; bases not matched to a gene: 11. The CDR3 spells CASSLFPGTGPNSPLHF. The CDR3 bases are TGTGCCAGCAGCCTTTTCCCCGGGACAGGGCCAAATTCACCCCTCCACTTT.

The chain combines TRBV19 with TRBJ1-6; TRBD1 aligns across 9 bases. Losses at the gene ends were 5 bases for V and 9 bases for J; bases not matched to a gene: 8. The CDR3 runs to 15 residues. Germline loops: CDR1 LNHDA, CDR2 SQIVND (reference sequence). Here the CDR3 DNA reads TGTGCCAGTAGTTTATTAGGACAGGGGTTTTCACCCCTCCACTTT. Translation gives CASSLLGQGFSPLHF.